Below are 12 T cell receptor beta chains sequenced from a single sample in a study of blood T cells in healthy people across ages. Primed by a sample-barcoded 5' primer and a J-beta primer mix, a second PCR proceeded for about 6 to 12 cycles. TCRdb independently ran MiXCR on the 5' RACE reads; one entry per CDR3 protein. The repertoire holds 1.5 million to 2 million distinct CDR3 sequences, 28% seen once, with 7.7% in the top ten. What was sequenced was blood. Source of these receptors: a woman aged 30 to 39 in good health.

The genes are TRBV12-3 or TRBV12-4 and TRBJ2-1; perhaps D is TRBD1 or TRBD2 (6 bases each). This CDR3 region has 16 residues. V was shortened by 6 bases and J by 4 bases, with 19 bases between the two germline ends. This CDR3 is CASRPPASGAYNEQFF. The DNA for the CDR3 is TGTGCCAGCAGACCCCCCGCGTCGGGGGCGTACAATGAGCAGTTCTTC.

This clonotype has a single count. This chain connects TRBV5-1 to TRBJ1-6; D possibly corresponds to TRBD1 (6 bases). In germline, CDR1 is SGHRS, CDR2 YFSETQ. The CDR3 extends over 13 amino acids. Trimming removed 5 bases at V and 8 bases at J, with 11 bases between. CDR3 region: CASRTRTDSPLHF. CDR3 nucleotide sequence: TGCGCCAGCAGAACACGGACAGATTCACCCCTCCACTTT. Filled out from reference TRBV5-1 and TRBJ1-6, the complete variable domain reads KAGVTQTPRYLIKTRGQQVTLSCSPISGHRSVSWYQQTPGQGLQFLFEYFSETQRNKGNFPGRFSGRQFSNSRSEMNVSTLELGDSALYLCASRTRTDSPLHFGNGTRLTVT.

The V and J genes are TRBV7-6 and TRBJ2-1; D is possibly TRBD2 (5 bases). This CDR3 comprises 14 residues. Germline CDR1 SGHVS, CDR2 FNYEAQ. The germline V and J ends were trimmed by 5 bases and 10 bases, with 18 bases remaining between them. The CDR3 DNA reads as TGTGCCAGCAGCCCCGCGGGCCTAGAGAGGGAGCAGTTCTTC. This codes for CASSPAGLEREQFF. The whole variable domain, filled in from reference TRBV7-6 and TRBJ2-1, reads GAGVSQSPRYKVTKRGQDVALRCDPISGHVSLYWYRQALGQGPEFLTYFNYEAQQDKSGLPNDRFSAERPEGSISTLTIQRTEQRDSAMYRCASSPAGLEREQFFGPGTRLTVL.

The chain carries TRBV7-2 and TRBJ2-1, with TRBD2 as a possible D gene (6 bases). This CDR3 has 14 residues. Trimming left V 5 bases short and J 5 bases short, with 13 bases between. From germline, CDR1 is SGHTA and CDR2 FQGNSA. CDR3: CASSAGLLNNEQFF. DNA for the CDR3: TGTGCCAGCAGCGCGGGACTTCTAAACAATGAGCAGTTCTTC.

In this sample, this clonotype turned up a few times. The V gene is TRBV4-1, the J gene TRBJ1-2; unclear D gene. Germline V gene data show CDR1 as MGHRA and CDR2 as YSYEKL. V was cut by 4 bases and J by 5 bases, with 17 bases left in between. This CDR3 has 15 residues. The CDR3 spells CASSPRSSPLYGYTF. The CDR3 DNA sequence: TGCGCCAGCAGCCCACGGTCTTCCCCACTATATGGCTACACCTTC.

This chain links TRBV7-2 with TRBJ2-3; D is possibly TRBD1 (6 bases). Trimming removed 1 base from V and 7 bases from J, with 21 bases in between. Germline lookup yields CDR1 SGHTA and CDR2 FQGNSA. This CDR3 region has 17 residues. In DNA, the CDR3 is TGTGCCAGCAGCTTAGACGGGCTTTGGTCAGGGGTAAATACGCAGTATTTT. This translates into CASSLDGLWSGVNTQYF.

The genes are TRBV12-3 or TRBV12-4 and TRBJ2-1; 7 nucleotides align to TRBD2. V shed 6 bases and J 6 bases; nucleotides not matched to a gene: 8. This CDR3 is built from 14 residues. CDR3 coding DNA: TGTGCCAGCAGCTCGACTACTAGCGCCAATGAGCAGTTCTTC. Residues: CASSSTTSANEQFF.

The chain has TRBV6-2 or TRBV6-3 and TRBJ2-5; TRBD2 aligns across 8 bases. Trimming took 0 bases from V and 2 from J; bases not matched to a gene: 8. This CDR3 contains 17 residues. The germline V gene encodes CDR1 MNHEY and CDR2 SVGEGT. The CDR3 DNA follows: TGTGCCAGCAGTTACTCGATCGACAGCGGGGGACAAGAGACCCAGTACTTC. Its translation: CASSYSIDSGGQETQYF.

This clonotype was recorded a few times. The chain has TRBV10-3 and TRBJ2-3; 14 nucleotides line up with TRBD2. V shed 7 bases and J 2 bases; nucleotides not matched to a gene: 5. This CDR3 has 16 amino acids. Germline CDR1 and CDR2: ENHRY and SYGVKD. CDR3 DNA sequence: TGTGCCATCACCACGGGACTAGCGGGAGTCACAGATACGCAGTATTTT. Translation: CAITTGLAGVTDTQYF.

The chain recombines TRBV12-5 with TRBJ2-2; possible D gene TRBD1, 5 bases. CDR1 is LGHNT, CDR2 FRNRAP, per germline. This CDR3 contains 13 residues. V dropped 2 bases and J dropped 5 bases, with 6 bases sitting between them. Here the CDR3 reads CASGLTGTGELFF. The CDR3 nucleotides read TGTGCTAGTGGTTTGACAGGAACCGGGGAGCTGTTTTTT.

This clonotype was detected only once. J is TRBJ1-1 and V is TRBV15; tentative D call: TRBD1 (5 bases). The CDR3 extends over 13 amino acids. From germline, CDR1 is LNHNV and CDR2 YYDKDF (reference sequence). Between the trimmed V and J ends, which lost 3 bases and 9 bases, there was a span of 14 bases. In nucleotides, the CDR3 is TGTGCCACCAGCAGCAGCGGGACTGGAAAAGCTTTCTTT. Protein: CATSSSGTGKAFF.

This sequence joins TRBV12-3 or TRBV12-4 and TRBJ1-1, with a weak D call TRBD1 (6 bases). The V gene lost 6 bases and the J gene lost 7 bases, with 12 bases spanning the gap. This CDR3 region has 12 residues. The chain's CDR3 is CASRLDRFEAFF. The CDR3 DNA reads TGTGCCAGCAGACTCGACAGGTTTGAAGCTTTCTTT.